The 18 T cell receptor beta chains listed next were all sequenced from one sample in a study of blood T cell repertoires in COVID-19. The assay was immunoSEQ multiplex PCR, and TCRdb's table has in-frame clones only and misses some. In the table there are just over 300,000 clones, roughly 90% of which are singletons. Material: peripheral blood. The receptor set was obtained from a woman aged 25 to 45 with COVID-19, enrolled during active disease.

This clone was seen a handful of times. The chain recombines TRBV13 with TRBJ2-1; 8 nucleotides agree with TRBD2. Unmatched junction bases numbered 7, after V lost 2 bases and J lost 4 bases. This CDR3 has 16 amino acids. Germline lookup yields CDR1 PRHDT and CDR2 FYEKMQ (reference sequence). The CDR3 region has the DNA TGTGCCAGCAGCTTAAGGACCGCTAGCGGGTACAATGAGCAGTTCTTC. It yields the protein CASSLRTASGYNEQFF.

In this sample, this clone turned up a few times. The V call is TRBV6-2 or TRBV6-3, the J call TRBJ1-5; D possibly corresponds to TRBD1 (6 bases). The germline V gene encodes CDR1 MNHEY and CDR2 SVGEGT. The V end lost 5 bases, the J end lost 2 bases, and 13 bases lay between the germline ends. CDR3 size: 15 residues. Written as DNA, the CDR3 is TGTGCCAGCAGTGAGGGGGGGCTCGGCAATCAGCCCCAGCATTTT. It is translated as CASSEGGLGNQPQHF.

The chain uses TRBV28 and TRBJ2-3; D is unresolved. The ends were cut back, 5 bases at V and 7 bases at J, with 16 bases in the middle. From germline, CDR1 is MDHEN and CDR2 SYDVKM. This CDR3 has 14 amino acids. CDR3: CASSLPASLNTQYF. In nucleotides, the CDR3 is TGTGCCAGCAGTCTGCCGGCTAGTCTGAATACGCAGTATTTT. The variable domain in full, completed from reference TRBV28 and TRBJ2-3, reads DVKVTQSSRYLVKRTGEKVFLECVQDMDHENMFWYRQDPGLGLRLIYFSYDVKMKEKGDIPEGYSVSREKKERFSLILESASTNQTSMYLCASSLPASLNTQYFGPGTRLTVL.

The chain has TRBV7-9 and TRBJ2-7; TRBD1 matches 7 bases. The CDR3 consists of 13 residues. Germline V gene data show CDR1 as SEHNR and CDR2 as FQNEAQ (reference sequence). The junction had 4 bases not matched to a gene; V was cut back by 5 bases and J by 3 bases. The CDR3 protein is CASSTRQGYEQYF. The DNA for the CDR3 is TGTGCCAGCAGCACCCGACAGGGCTACGAGCAGTACTTC.

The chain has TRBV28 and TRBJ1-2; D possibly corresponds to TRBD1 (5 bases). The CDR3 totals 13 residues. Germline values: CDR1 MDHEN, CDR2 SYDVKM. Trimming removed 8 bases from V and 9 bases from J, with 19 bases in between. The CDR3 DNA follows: TGTGCCAGCGGGGCGGGGACCCTACGCCGCTACACCTTC. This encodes CASGAGTLRRYTF.

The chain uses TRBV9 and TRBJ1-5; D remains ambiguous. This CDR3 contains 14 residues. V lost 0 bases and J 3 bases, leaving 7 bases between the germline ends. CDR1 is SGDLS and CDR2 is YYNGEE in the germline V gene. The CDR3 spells CASSVGPINQPQHF. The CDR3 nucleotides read TGTGCCAGCAGCGTAGGTCCAATCAATCAGCCCCAGCATTTT.

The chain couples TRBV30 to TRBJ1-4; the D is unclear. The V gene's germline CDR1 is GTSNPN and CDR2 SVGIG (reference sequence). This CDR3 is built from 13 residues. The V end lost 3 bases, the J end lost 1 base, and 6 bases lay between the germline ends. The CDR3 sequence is CAWSTQTNEKLFF. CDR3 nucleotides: TGTGCCTGGAGCACACAAACTAATGAAAAACTGTTTTTT.

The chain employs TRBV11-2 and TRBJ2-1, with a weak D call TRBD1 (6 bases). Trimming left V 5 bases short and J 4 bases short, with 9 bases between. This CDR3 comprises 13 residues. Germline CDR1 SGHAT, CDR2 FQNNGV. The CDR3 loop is CASSAGQYNEQFF. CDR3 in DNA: TGTGCCAGCAGCGCCGGACAGTACAATGAGCAGTTCTTC.

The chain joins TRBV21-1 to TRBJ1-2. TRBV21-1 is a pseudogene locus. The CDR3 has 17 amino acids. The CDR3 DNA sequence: TGTGCCAGCAGCATACCCCAACGAGGCGTCCTTAACTATGGCTACACCTTC. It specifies CASSIPQRGVLNYGYTF.

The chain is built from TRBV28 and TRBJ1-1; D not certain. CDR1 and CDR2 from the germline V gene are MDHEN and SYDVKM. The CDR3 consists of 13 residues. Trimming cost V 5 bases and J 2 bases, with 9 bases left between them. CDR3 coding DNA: TGTGCCAGCAGTCCCCGAAGCAACACTGAAGCTTTCTTT. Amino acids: CASSPRSNTEAFF.

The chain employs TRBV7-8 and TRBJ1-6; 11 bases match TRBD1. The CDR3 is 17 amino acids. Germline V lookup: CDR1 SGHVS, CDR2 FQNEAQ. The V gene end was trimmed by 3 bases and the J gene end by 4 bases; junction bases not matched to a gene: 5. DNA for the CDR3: TGTGCCAGCAGCTTCTGGACAGGGGGCTTTTATAATTCACCCCTCCACTTT. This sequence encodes CASSFWTGGFYNSPLHF.

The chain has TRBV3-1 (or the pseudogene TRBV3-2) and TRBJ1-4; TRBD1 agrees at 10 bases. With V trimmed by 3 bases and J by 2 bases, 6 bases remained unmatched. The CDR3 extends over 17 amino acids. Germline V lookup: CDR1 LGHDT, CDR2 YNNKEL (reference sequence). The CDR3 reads CASSQVDRGRTNEKLFF. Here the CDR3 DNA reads TGTGCCAGCAGCCAGGTAGACAGGGGGCGGACTAATGAAAAACTGTTTTTT.

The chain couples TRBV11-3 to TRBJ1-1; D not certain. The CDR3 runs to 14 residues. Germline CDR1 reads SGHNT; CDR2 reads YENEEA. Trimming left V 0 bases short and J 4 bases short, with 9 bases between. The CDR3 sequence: CASSLDPASTEAFF. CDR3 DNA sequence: TGTGCCAGCAGCTTAGATCCCGCGTCCACTGAAGCTTTCTTT.

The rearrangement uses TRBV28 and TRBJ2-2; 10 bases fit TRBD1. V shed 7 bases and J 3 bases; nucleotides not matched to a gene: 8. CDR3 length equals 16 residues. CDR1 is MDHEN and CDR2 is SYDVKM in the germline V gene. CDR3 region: CASTSQGTGDTGELFF. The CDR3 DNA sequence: TGTGCCAGCACCTCCCAGGGGACAGGGGACACCGGGGAGCTGTTTTTT. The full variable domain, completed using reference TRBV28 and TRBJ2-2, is DVKVTQSSRYLVKRTGEKVFLECVQDMDHENMFWYRQDPGLGLRLIYFSYDVKMKEKGDIPEGYSVSREKKERFSLILESASTNQTSMYLCASTSQGTGDTGELFFGEGSRLTVL.

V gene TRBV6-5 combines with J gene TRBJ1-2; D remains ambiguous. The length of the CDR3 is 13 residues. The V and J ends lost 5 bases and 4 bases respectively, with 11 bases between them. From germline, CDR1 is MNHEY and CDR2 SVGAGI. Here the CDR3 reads CASSLDKGYGYTF. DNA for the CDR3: TGTGCCAGCAGTCTCGACAAAGGCTATGGCTACACCTTC.

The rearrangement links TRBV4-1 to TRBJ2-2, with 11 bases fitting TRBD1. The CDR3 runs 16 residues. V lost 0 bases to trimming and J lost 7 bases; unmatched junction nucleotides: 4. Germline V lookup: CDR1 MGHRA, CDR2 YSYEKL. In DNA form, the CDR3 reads TGCGCCAGCAGCCAAGAGGGACAGGGGGTGAACGGGGAGCTGTTTTTT. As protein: CASSQEGQGVNGELFF.

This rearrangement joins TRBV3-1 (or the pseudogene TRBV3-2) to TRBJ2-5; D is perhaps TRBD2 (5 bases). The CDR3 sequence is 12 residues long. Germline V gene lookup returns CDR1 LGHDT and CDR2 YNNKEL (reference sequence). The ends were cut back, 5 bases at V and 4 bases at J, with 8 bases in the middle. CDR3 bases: TGTGCCAGCAGCTCAAGCGGAGAGACCCAGTACTTC. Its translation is CASSSSGETQYF.

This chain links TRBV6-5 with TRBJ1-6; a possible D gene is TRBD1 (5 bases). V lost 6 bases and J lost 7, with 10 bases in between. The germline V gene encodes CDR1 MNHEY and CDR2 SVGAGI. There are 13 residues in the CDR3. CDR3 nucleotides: TGTGCCAGCAGCGGGCAGGGAAATTCACCCCTCCACTTT. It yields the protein CASSGQGNSPLHF.